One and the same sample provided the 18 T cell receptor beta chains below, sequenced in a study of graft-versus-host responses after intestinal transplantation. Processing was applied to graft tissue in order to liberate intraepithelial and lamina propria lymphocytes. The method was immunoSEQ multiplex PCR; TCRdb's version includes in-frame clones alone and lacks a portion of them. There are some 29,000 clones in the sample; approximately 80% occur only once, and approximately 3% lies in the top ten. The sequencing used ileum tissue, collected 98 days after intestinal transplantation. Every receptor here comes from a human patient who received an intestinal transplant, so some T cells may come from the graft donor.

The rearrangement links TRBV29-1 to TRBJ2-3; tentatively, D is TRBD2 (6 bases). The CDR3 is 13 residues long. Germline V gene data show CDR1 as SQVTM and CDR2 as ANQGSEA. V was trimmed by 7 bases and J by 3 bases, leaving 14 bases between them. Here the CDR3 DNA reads TGCAGCGCCAGAATGGGGGGTACAGATACGCAGTATTTT. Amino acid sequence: CSARMGGTDTQYF.

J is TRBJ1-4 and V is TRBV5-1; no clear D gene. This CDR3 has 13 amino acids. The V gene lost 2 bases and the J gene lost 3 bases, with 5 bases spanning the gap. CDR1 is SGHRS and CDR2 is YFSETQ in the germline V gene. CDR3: CASSFSPNEKLFF. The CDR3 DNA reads TGCGCCAGCAGCTTTTCTCCTAATGAAAAACTGTTTTTT.

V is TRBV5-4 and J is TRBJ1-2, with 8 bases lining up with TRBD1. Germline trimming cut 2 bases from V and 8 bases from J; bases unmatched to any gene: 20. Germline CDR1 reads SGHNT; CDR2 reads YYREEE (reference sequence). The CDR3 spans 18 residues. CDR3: CASSLYPRGPGGLRGYTF. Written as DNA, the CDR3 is TGTGCCAGCAGCTTATATCCCAGGGGGCCCGGGGGGCTAAGGGGCTACACCTTC. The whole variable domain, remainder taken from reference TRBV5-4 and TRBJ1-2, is ETGVTQSPTHLIKTRGQQVTLRCSSQSGHNTVSWYQQALGQGPQFIFQYYREEENGRGNFPPRFSGLQFPNYSSELNVNALELDDSALYLCASSLYPRGPGGLRGYTFGSGTRLTVV.

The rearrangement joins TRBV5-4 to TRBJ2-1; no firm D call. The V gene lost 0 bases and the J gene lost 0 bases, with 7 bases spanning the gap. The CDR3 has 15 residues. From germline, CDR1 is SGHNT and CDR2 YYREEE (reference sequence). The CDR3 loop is CASSLEGSSYNEQFF. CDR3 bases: TGTGCCAGCAGCTTGGAGGGAAGCTCCTACAATGAGCAGTTCTTC.

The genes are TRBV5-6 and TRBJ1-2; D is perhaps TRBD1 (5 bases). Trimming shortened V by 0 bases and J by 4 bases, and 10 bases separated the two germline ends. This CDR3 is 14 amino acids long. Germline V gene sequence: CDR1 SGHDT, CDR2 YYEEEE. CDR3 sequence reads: CASSLVTAIYGYTF. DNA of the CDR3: TGTGCCAGCAGCTTGGTGACAGCCATCTATGGCTACACCTTC.

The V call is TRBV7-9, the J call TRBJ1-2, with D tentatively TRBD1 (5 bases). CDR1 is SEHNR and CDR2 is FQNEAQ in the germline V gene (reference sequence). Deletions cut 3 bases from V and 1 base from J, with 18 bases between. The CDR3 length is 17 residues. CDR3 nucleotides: TGTGCCAGCAGCTTTTCCGGGGCCGCTGGGTTTAACTATGGCTACACCTTC. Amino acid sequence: CASSFSGAAGFNYGYTF.

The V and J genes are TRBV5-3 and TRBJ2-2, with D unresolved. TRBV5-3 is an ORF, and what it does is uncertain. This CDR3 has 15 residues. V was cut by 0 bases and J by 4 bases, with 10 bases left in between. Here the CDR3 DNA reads TGTGCCAGAAGCTTGGCCAAGGCGGCCACCGGGGAGCTGTTTTTT. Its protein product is CARSLAKAATGELFF.

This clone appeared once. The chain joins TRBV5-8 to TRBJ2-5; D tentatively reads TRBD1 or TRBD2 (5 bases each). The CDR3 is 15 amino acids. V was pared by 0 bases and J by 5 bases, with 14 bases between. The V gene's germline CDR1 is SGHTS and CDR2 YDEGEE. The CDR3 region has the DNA TGTGCCAGCAGCTTGGCCTGGGGGAAGGGGGAGACCCAGTACTTC. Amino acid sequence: CASSLAWGKGETQYF.

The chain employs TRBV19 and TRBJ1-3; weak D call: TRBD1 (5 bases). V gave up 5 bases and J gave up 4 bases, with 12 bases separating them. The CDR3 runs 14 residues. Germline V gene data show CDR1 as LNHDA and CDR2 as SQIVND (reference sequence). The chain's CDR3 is CASSDRRRGNTIYF. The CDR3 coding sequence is TGTGCCAGTAGTGACAGAAGAAGAGGAAACACCATATATTTT.

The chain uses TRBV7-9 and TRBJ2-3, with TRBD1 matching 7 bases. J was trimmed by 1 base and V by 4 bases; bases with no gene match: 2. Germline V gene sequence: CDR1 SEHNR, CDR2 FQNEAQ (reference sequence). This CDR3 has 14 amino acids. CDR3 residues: CASSYGQGTDTQYF. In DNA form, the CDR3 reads TGTGCCAGCAGCTACGGACAGGGCACAGATACGCAGTATTTT.

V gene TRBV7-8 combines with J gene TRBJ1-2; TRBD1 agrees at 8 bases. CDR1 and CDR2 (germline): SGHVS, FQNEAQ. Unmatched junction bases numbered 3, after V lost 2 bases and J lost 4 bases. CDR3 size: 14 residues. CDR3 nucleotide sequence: TGTGCCAGCAGCTTATCAGGGGGCAGCTATGGCTACACCTTC. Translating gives CASSLSGGSYGYTF.

DNA of the CDR3: TGTGCCAGCAGCCTCCCTACTAGCGGGGCTAGCACAGATACGCAGTATTTT. The encoded protein is CASSLPTSGASTDTQYF. This chain connects TRBV4-2 to TRBJ2-3; TRBD2 aligns across 10 bases. Germline V CDR1 and CDR2: LGHNA, YNFKEQ. The J segment lost 0 bases and the V segment lost 4 bases, leaving 7 bases of the junction unmatched. This CDR3 contains 17 residues.

DNA of the CDR3: TGTGCCAGCAGCTTGAGGGACAGGGGGAGGGAGACCCAGTACTTC. It encodes CASSLRDRGRETQYF. The rearrangement uses TRBV7-7 and TRBJ2-5; TRBD1 matches at 11 bases. The junction had 5 bases not matched to a gene; V was cut back by 3 bases and J by 5 bases. Per the germline V gene, CDR1 is SSHAT and CDR2 is FNYEAQ (reference sequence). CDR3 size: 15 residues.

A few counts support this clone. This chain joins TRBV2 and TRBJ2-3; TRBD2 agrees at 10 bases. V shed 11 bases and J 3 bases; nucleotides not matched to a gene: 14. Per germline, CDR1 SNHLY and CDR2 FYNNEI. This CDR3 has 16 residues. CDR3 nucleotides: TGTGCCCAACGGGGAGCGGGGGGGCCTTGGACAGATACGCAGTATTTT. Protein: CAQRGAGGPWTDTQYF.

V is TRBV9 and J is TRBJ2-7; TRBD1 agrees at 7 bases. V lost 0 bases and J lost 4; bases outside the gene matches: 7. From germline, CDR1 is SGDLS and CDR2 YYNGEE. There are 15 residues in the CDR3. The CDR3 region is CASSVETGSLYEQYF. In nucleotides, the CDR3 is TGTGCCAGCAGCGTAGAGACAGGGAGTTTGTACGAGCAGTACTTC.

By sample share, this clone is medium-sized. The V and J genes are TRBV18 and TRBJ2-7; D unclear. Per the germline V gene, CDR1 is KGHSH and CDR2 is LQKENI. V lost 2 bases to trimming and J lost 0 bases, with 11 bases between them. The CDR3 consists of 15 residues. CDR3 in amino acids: CASSPLQSSSYEQYF. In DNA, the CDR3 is TGTGCCAGCTCACCATTACAGTCGAGCTCCTACGAGCAGTACTTC. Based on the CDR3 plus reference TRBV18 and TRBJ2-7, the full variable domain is NAGVMQNPRHLVRRRGQEARLRCSPMKGHSHVYWYRQLPEEGLKFMVYLQKENIIDESGMPKERFSAEFPKEGPSILRIQQVVRGDSAAYFCASSPLQSSSYEQYFGPGTRLTVT.

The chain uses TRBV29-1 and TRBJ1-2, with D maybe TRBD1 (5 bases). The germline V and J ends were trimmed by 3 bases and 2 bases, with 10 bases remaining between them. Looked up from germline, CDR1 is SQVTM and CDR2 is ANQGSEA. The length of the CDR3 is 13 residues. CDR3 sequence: CSVEDGANYGYTF. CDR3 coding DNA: TGCAGCGTTGAGGACGGGGCCAACTATGGCTACACCTTC.

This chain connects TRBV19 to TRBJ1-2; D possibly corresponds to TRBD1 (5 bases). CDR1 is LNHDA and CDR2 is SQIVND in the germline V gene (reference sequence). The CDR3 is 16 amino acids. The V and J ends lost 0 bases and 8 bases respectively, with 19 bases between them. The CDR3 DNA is TGTGCCAGTAGTATAGATCTCGTGGGCAGGGCCTCGGGCTACACCTTC. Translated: CASSIDLVGRASGYTF.